Sequencing of this T cell receptor beta chain was carried out in a study of T cell responses to AZD1222 COVID-19 vaccine. Generated by immunoSEQ multiplex PCR, the TCRdb table keeps only in-frame clones and is missing some. The table lists tens of thousands of clones, 83% of them singletons. The CDR3 covers 17 residues. Germline assignment: CDR1 LGHNA and CDR2 YSLEER. The ends lost 0 bases at V and 4 bases at J; junction bases unmatched: 11. Investigators merged groups given second doses at roughly 4 or roughly 12 weeks. V is TRBV4-3 and J is TRBJ1-2; 7 nucleotides match TRBD1. This clonotype was sampled from an adult who received the AZD1222 COVID-19 vaccine. Sequencing used peripheral blood, obtained 28 days after the second AZD1222 dose. For the CDR3, the DNA is TGCGCCAGCAGCCAAGATCGAGCGGGGGGACAGATCTATGGCTACACCTTC. Translated: CASSQDRAGGQIYGYTF.